This is a list of T cell receptor beta chains from one sample in a study of tumor-infiltrating lymphocytes in primary liver carcinoma. TCRdb ran MiXCR on the multiplex PCR reads and lists one entry per CDR3 protein. The data contain more than 100,000 distinct CDR3 sequences, roughly 69% of them singletons. The material sequenced was liver tumor tissue from sampling region 1. The receptors stem from a woman aged 55 to 70 with primary liver carcinoma and hepatitis B virus infection. The CDR3 runs from the conserved cysteine through the conserved F or W. The D gene is left open where the match is weak. Clone size, where shown, is once, few, many, or a class for clones that have expanded.

J | size | D | V | CDR3 | DNA
TRBJ2-1 | NA | NA | TRBV11-2 | CASNPQTREQFF | TGTGCCAGCAACCCTCAAACTCGAGAGCAGTTCTTC
TRBJ1-5 | NA | TRBD1 | TRBV7-8 | CASSLLTGPGQPQHF | TGTGCCAGCAGCTTACTGACAGGGCCGGGTCAGCCCCAGCATTTT
TRBJ2-7 | NA | NA | TRBV11-3 | CASSATSGGKYNEQYF | TGTGCCAGCAGCGCGACGAGCGGAGGCAAATACAATGAGCAGTACTTC
TRBJ2-3 | NA | NA | TRBV29-1 | CSVENGPDTQYF | TGCAGCGTTGAAAATGGGCCAGATACGCAGTATTTT
TRBJ1-1 | many | TRBD1 | TRBV29-1 | CSVNRGRDTEAFF | TGCAGCGTGAACAGGGGGCGCGACACTGAAGCTTTCTTT
TRBJ2-1 | NA | NA | TRBV4-2 | CASSSGGGGGYNEQFF | TGCGCCAGCAGCTCCGGAGGTGGCGGAGGCTACAATGAGCAGTTCTTC
TRBJ2-7 | NA | NA | TRBV11-3 | CVSSLRDGSCELYF | TGTGTCAGCAGCTTGCGGGACGGGAGCTGCGAGCTGTACTTC
TRBJ2-1 | few | NA | TRBV7-8 | CASSLREGENEQFF | TGTGCCAGCAGCTTAAGGGAAGGAGAAAATGAGCAGTTCTTC
TRBJ1-4 | NA | NA | TRBV19 | CASSRRGHPVEKLFF | TGTGCCAGTAGCAGACGGGGCCACCCTGTGGAAAAACTGTTTTTT
TRBJ2-3 | NA | TRBD2 | TRBV4-1 | CASSQDTAGGTDTQYF | TGCGCCAGCAGCCAAGATACAGCGGGAGGCACAGATACGCAGTATTTT
TRBJ1-2 | NA | NA | TRBV28 | CASSLPRTGGYTF | TGTGCCAGCAGTTTACCGCGGACCGGAGGCTACACCTTC
TRBJ1-4 | NA | TRBD1 | TRBV11-2 | CANSLEGGEHEKLSF | TGTGCCAACAGCTTAGAAGGGGGCGAACATGAAAAACTGTCTTTT
TRBJ2-1 | many | NA | TRBV11-2 | CASSLGNYNEQFF | TGTGCCAGCAGCCTGGGGAACTACAATGAGCAGTTCTTC
TRBJ2-3 | NA | TRBD2 | TRBV5-1 | CASSLEQIAGTQYF | TGCGCCAGCAGCTTGGAGCAAATAGCGGGTACGCAGTATTTT
TRBJ2-7 | few | TRBD1 | TRBV5-1 | CASSAGTATYEQYF | TGCGCCAGCAGCGCCGGGACAGCCACCTACGAGCAGTACTTC
TRBJ2-1 | few | NA | TRBV28 | CASLNGDLSYNEQFF | TGTGCCAGCTTAAATGGGGATTTGTCCTACAATGAGCAGTTCTTC
TRBJ2-3 | NA | NA | TRBV7-8 | CASSPINQRTDTQYF | TGTGCCAGCAGCCCTATCAATCAGAGGACAGATACGCAGTATTTT